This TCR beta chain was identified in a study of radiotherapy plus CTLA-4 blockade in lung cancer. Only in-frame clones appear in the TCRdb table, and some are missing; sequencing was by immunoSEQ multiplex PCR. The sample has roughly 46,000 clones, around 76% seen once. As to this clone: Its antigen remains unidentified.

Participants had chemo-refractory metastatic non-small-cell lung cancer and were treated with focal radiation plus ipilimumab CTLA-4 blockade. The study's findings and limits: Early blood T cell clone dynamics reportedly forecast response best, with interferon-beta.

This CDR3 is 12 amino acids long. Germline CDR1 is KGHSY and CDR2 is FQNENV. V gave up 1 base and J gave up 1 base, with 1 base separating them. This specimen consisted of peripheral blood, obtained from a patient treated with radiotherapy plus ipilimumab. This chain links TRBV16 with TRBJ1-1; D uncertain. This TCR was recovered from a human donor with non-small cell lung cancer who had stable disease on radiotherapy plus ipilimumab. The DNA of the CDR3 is TGTGCCAGCAGCCAATGGAACACTGAAGCTTTCTTT. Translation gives CASSQWNTEAFF.